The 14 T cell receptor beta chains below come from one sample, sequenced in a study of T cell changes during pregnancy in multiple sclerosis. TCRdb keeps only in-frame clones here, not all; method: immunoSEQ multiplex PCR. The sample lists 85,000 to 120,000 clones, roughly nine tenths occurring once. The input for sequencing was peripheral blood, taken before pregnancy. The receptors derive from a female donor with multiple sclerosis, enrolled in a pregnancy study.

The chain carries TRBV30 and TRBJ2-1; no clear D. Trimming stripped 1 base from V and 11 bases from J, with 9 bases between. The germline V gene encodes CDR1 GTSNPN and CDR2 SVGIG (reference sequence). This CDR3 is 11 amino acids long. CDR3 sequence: CAWSAPQKQFF. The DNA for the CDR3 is TGTGCCTGGAGTGCCCCCCAGAAGCAGTTCTTC.

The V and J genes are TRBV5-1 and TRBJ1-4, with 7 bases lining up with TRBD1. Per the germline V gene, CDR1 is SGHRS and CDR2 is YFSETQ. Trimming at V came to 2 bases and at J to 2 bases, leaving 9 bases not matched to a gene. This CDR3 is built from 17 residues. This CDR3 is CASSLQQGFGTNEKLFF. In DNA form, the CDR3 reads TGCGCCAGCAGCTTACAACAGGGGTTTGGGACTAATGAAAAACTGTTTTTT.

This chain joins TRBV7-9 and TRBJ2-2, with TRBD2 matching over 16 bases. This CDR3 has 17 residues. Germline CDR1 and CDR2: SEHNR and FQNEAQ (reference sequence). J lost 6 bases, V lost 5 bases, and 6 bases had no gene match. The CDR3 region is CASSPGLAGGPSGELFF. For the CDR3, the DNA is TGTGCCAGCAGCCCGGGACTAGCGGGAGGGCCATCCGGGGAGCTGTTTTTT. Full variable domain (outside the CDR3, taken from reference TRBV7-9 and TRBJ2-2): DTGVSQNPRHKITKRGQNVTFRCDPISEHNRLYWYRQTLGQGPEFLTYFQNEAQLEKSRLLSDRFSAERPKGSFSTLEIQRTEQGDSAMYLCASSPGLAGGPSGELFFGEGSRLTVL.

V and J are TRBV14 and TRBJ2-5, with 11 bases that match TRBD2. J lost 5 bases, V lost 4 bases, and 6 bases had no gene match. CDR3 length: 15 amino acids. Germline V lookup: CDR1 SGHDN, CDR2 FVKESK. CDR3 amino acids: CASSRRTSGSETQYF. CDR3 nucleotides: TGTGCCAGCAGCCGGCGGACTAGCGGGTCGGAGACCCAGTACTTC.

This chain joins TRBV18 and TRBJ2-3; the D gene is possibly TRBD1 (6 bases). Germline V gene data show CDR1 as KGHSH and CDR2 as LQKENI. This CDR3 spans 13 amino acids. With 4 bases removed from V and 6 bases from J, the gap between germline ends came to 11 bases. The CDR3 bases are TGTGCCAGCTCACTCATTCAGGGGGATACGCAGTATTTT. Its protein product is CASSLIQGDTQYF.

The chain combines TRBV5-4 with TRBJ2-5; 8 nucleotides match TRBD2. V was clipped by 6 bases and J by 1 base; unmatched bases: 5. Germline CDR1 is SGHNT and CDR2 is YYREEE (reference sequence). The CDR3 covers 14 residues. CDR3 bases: TGTGCCAGCAATAGAGCGGGAGTCCAAGAGACCCAGTACTTC. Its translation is CASNRAGVQETQYF.

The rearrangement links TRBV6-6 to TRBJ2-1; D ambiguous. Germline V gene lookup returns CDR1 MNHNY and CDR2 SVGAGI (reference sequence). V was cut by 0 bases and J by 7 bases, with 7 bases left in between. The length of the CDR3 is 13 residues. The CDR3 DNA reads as TGTGCCAGCAGTTACTCGATTCTAAATGAGCAGTTCTTC. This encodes CASSYSILNEQFF.

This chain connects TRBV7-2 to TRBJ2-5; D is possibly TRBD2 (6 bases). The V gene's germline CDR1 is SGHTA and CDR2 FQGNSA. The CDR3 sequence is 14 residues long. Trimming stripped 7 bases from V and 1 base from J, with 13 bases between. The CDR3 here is CASTIGGAQETQYF. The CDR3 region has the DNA TGTGCCAGCACGATTGGCGGGGCCCAAGAGACCCAGTACTTC.

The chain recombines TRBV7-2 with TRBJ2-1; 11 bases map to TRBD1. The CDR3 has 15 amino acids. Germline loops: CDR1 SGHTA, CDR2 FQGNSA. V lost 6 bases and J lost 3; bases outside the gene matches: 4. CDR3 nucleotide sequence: TGTGCCAGCAGAGCCGGGACAGGGGGCTACAATGAGCAGTTCTTC. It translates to CASRAGTGGYNEQFF.

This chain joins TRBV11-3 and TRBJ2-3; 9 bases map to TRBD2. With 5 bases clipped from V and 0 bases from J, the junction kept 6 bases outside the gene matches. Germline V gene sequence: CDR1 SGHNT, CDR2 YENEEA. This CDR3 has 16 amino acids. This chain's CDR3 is CASSGGLAPSTDTQYF. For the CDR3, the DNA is TGTGCCAGCAGCGGAGGACTAGCGCCTAGCACAGATACGCAGTATTTT.

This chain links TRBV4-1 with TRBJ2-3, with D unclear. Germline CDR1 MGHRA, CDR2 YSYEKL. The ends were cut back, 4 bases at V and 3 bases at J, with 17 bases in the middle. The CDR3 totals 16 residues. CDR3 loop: CASSLIKLGFTDTQYF. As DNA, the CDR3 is TGCGCCAGCAGCCTTATAAAGCTTGGTTTTACAGATACGCAGTATTTT.

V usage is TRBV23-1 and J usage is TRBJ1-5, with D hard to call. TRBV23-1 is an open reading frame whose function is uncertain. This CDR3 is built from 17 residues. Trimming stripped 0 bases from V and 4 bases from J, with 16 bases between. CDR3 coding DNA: TGCGCCAGCAGTCAATCAGGGAGGGCCTGGGTTAATCAGCCCCAGCATTTT. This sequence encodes CASSQSGRAWVNQPQHF.

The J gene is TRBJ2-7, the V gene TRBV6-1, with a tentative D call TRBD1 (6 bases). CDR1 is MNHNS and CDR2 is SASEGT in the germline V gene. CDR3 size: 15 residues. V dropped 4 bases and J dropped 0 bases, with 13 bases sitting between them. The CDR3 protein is CASSVTGTNSYEQYF. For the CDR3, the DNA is TGTGCCAGCAGTGTTACAGGGACCAACTCCTACGAGCAGTACTTC.

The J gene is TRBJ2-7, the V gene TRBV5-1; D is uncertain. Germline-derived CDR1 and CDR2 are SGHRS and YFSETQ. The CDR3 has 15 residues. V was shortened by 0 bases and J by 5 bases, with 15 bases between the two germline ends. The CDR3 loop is CASSLVVGRLDEQYF. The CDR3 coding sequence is TGCGCCAGCAGCTTGGTTGTGGGCCGGTTAGACGAGCAGTACTTC.